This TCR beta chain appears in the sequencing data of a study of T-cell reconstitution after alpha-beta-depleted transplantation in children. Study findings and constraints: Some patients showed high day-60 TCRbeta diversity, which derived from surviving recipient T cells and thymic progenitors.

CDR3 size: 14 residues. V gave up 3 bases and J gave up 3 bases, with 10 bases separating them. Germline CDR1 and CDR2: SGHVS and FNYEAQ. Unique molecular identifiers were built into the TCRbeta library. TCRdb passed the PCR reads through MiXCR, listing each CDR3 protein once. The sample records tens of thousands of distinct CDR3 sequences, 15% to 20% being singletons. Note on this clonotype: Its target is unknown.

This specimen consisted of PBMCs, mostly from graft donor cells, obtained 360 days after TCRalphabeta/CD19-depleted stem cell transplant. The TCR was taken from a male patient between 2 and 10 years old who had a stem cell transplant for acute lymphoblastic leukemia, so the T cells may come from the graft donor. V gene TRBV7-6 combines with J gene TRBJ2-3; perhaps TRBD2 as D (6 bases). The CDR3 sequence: CASSFGTGTDTQYF. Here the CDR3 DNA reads TGTGCCAGCAGCTTCGGGACTGGGACAGATACGCAGTATTTT. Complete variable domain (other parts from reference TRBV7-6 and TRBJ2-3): GAGVSQSPRYKVTKRGQDVALRCDPISGHVSLYWYRQALGQGPEFLTYFNYEAQQDKSGLPNDRFSAERPEGSISTLTIQRTEQRDSAMYRCASSFGTGTDTQYFGPGTRLTVL.